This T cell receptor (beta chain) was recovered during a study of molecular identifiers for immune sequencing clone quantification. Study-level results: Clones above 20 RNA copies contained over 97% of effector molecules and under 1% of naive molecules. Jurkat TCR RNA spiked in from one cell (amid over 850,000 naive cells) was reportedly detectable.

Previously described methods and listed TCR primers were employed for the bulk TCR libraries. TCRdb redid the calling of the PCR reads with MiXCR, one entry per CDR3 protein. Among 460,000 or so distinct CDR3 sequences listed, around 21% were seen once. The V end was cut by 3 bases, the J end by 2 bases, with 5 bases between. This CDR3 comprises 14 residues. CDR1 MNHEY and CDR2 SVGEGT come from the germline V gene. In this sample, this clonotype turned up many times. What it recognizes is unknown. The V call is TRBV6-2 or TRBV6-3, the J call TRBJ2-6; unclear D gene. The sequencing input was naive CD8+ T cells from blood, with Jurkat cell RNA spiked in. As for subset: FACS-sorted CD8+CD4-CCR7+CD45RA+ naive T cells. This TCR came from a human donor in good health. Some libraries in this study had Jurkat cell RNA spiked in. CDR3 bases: TGTGCCAGCAGTTATGAAGCTGGGGCCAACGTCCTGACTTTC. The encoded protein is CASSYEAGANVLTF.